This is a list of T cell receptor beta chains from one sample in a study of Graves' ophthalmopathy and Graves' hyperthyroidism. In TCRdb, the multiplex PCR reads were re-called with MiXCR into one record per CDR3 protein. The profile shows roughly 400,000 distinct CDR3 sequences, about 15% of them singletons. The sequencing sample was made of peripheral blood. These receptors all come from an adult woman with stable Graves' hyperthyroidism. The CDR3 runs from the conserved cysteine through the conserved F or W. D genes are given only for firm matches. A clone size is listed for some rows: how often the clone was seen (once, few, many), or a class if it is expanded.

d_call,v_call,clone_size,j_call,cdr3_aa,cdr3_nt
NA,TRBV18,many,TRBJ2-7,CASSFSGEQYF,TGTGCCAGCTCGTTTAGCGGCGAGCAGTACTTC
NA,TRBV18,many,TRBJ1-5,CASSPDQTQPQHF,TGTGCCAGCTCACCCGACCAAACTCAGCCCCAGCATTTT
TRBD2,TRBV15,many,TRBJ2-5,CATSWIKRERLETQYF,TGTGCCACCAGCTGGATTAAGCGGGAGAGGCTAGAGACCCAGTACTTC
NA,TRBV2,many,TRBJ2-7,CASSEAEYYGVYEQYF,TGTGCCAGCAGTGAAGCCGAATACTACGGGGTCTACGAGCAGTACTTC
TRBD2,TRBV11-2,many,TRBJ2-7,CASSPAGGESGTYEQYF,TGTGCCAGCAGCCCCGCGGGGGGGGAGTCGGGTACCTACGAGCAGTACTTC
NA,TRBV15,NA,TRBJ2-7,CATSSNRPYEQYF,TGTGCCACCAGCAGTAACCGCCCCTACGAGCAGTACTTC
NA,TRBV20-1,NA,TRBJ2-7,CSASSWSGLSKQCF,TGCAGTGCTTCCTCGTGGAGCGGGCTTAGTAAGCAGTGCTTC
TRBD2,TRBV11-2,many,TRBJ2-2,CASSTGLAGVTGELFF,TGTGCCAGCAGCACGGGACTAGCGGGAGTCACCGGGGAGCTGTTTTTT
NA,TRBV5-4,many,TRBJ2-5,CASSITGSQETQYF,TGTGCCAGCAGCATAACAGGGTCGCAGGAGACCCAGTACTTC
TRBD2,TRBV28,many,TRBJ2-7,CASSGIGRNGTIHYEQYF,TGTGCCAGCAGTGGTATTGGGCGGAACGGGACTATACACTACGAGCAGTACTTC
TRBD2,TRBV6-5,many,TRBJ2-7,CASSYSARTGGFLRDEQYF,TGTGCCAGCAGTTACTCGGCACGAACGGGAGGTTTTCTTCGGGACGAGCAGTACTTC
TRBD1,TRBV6-1,NA,TRBJ2-5,CASSVGQGKETQYF,TGTGCCAGCAGCGTGGGACAGGGAAAAGAGACCCAGTACTTC
NA,TRBV28,many,TRBJ2-7,CASSNQGSADEQYF,TGTGCCAGCAGTAACCAGGGCTCTGCGGACGAGCAGTACTTC
TRBD2,TRBV11-2,many,TRBJ2-7,CASSLGSTSGSREQYF,TGTGCCAGCAGCTTAGGATCTACTAGCGGGAGTCGTGAGCAGTACTTC
TRBD2,TRBV5-1,NA,TRBJ2-3,CASRSGLAGVPQGQYF,TGCGCCAGCAGGTCCGGACTAGCGGGAGTACCTCAGGGGCAGTATTTT
NA,TRBV9,many,TRBJ2-7,CASSVSGADYYEQYF,TGTGCCAGCAGCGTTTCCGGGGCGGATTACTACGAGCAGTACTTC
NA,TRBV5-1,many,TRBJ2-2,CASSFRGPGELFF,TGCGCCAGCAGCTTCAGGGGTCCCGGGGAGCTGTTTTTT
TRBD1,TRBV6-4,many,TRBJ1-1,CASSALTGAHPNTEAFF,TGTGCCAGCAGTGCTCTGACAGGGGCCCACCCGAACACTGAAGCTTTCTTT
TRBD1,TRBV3-1,NA,TRBJ1-2,CASSHGIGTGHYGYTF,TGTGCCAGCAGCCACGGAATAGGGACAGGTCACTATGGCTACACCTTC
NA,TRBV4-2,few,TRBJ2-7,CASSQTRDYEQYF,TGTGCCAGCAGCCAAACTCGGGACTACGAGCAGTACTTC
NA,TRBV5-6,NA,TRBJ2-2,CASSLNRDTGELFF,TGTGCCAGCAGCTTGAACCGGGACACCGGGGAGCTGTTTTTT
NA,TRBV11-2,many,TRBJ1-1,CASSWSTITFF,TGTGCCAGCAGCTGGTCAACTATTACTTTCTTT
TRBD2,TRBV10-3,few,TRBJ2-7,CAISRLASDEQYF,TGTGCCATCAGCCGACTAGCGAGCGACGAGCAGTACTTC
TRBD1,TRBV20-1,many,TRBJ1-1,CSARDAGQGSDTEAFF,TGCAGTGCTAGAGACGCCGGACAGGGGTCGGACACTGAAGCTTTCTTT
NA,TRBV20-1,many,TRBJ1-2,CSARSGRSYGYTF,TGCAGTGCTAGGTCGGGTCGGAGCTATGGCTACACCTTC
TRBD1,TRBV12-3/TRBV12-4,many,TRBJ1-6,CASTPGQYNSPLHF,TGTGCCAGCACCCCGGGACAGTATAATTCACCCCTCCACTTT
NA,TRBV6-2/TRBV6-3,many,TRBJ2-7,CASTSTKGGSYEQYF,TGTGCCAGCACCTCTACCAAGGGAGGCTCCTACGAGCAGTACTTC
TRBD1,TRBV7-9,NA,TRBJ1-1,CASSFGTEEAFF,TGTGCCAGCAGCTTCGGGACAGAGGAAGCTTTCTTT
TRBD2,TRBV20-1,many,TRBJ2-7,CSARDGREGPDEQYF,TGCAGTGCTAGAGATGGGCGGGAGGGCCCCGACGAGCAGTACTTC
TRBD1,TRBV6-2/TRBV6-3,many,TRBJ2-7,CASWTGGAYEQYF,TGTGCCAGCTGGACAGGGGGGGCCTACGAGCAGTACTTC
TRBD1,TRBV12-3/TRBV12-4,NA,TRBJ1-2,CASSYRDRGLTANYGYTF,TGTGCCAGCAGTTACCGGGACAGGGGGCTCACGGCTAACTATGGCTACACCTTC
NA,TRBV20-1,NA,TRBJ1-5,CSARLRGGRSFSNQPQHF,TGCAGTGCTAGACTGAGGGGGGGACGGAGTTTTAGCAATCAGCCCCAGCATTTT
TRBD1,TRBV11-2,many,TRBJ2-7,CASSLGQGARNEQYF,TGTGCCAGCAGCTTAGGCCAGGGGGCGCGGAACGAGCAGTACTTC
TRBD1,TRBV5-1,NA,TRBJ1-3,CASSQLGQGNTIYF,TGCGCCAGCAGCCAATTGGGACAGGGAAACACCATATATTTT
NA,TRBV10-3,many,TRBJ2-7,CAIRNLQGDEQYF,TGTGCCATCAGGAACTTACAGGGAGACGAGCAGTACTTC
NA,TRBV28,many,TRBJ2-7,CASTLDSSIYEQYF,TGTGCCAGCACCCTGGACAGCTCAATCTACGAGCAGTACTTC
TRBD1,TRBV18,NA,TRBJ1-2,CASSGTGRGYTF,TGTGCCAGCTCCGGGACAGGTCGGGGCTACACCTTC
TRBD1,TRBV24-1,many,TRBJ2-7,CATSDSPGQGSYEQYF,TGTGCCACCAGTGATTCGCCGGGACAGGGCTCCTACGAGCAGTACTTC
TRBD2,TRBV19,NA,TRBJ2-5,CASRGGTSVQRETQYF,TGTGCCAGTAGAGGAGGGACTAGCGTTCAAAGGGAGACCCAGTACTTC
TRBD2,TRBV28,many,TRBJ2-5,CASRGWASGIGETQYF,TGTGCCAGCAGGGGCTGGGCTAGCGGGATCGGGGAGACCCAGTACTTC
NA,TRBV12-3/TRBV12-4,many,TRBJ2-5,CASSARRETQYF,TGTGCCAGCAGCGCACGTAGGGAGACCCAGTACTTC
TRBD1,TRBV7-2,many,TRBJ2-7,CASSLYRGASYEQYF,TGTGCCAGCAGCCTCTACAGGGGGGCCAGCTACGAGCAGTACTTC
NA,TRBV15,many,TRBJ2-7,CATSRDQAGWYEQYF,TGTGCCACCAGCAGAGATCAAGCAGGGTGGTACGAGCAGTACTTC
TRBD1,TRBV6-5,many,TRBJ1-1,CASRTTGGVSYTEAFF,TGTGCCAGCAGAACCACAGGGGGGGTGTCTTACACTGAAGCTTTCTTT
NA,TRBV19,many,TRBJ2-7,CASTPVGSTYEQYF,TGTGCCAGTACCCCAGTGGGAAGTACCTACGAGCAGTACTTC
NA,TRBV20-1,many,TRBJ2-7,CSAREGGASYEQYF,TGCAGTGCTAGAGAGGGGGGAGCTTCCTACGAGCAGTACTTC
TRBD2,TRBV6-2/TRBV6-3,many,TRBJ2-7,CASSYVGLGYEQYF,TGTGCCAGCAGTTACGTAGGACTAGGATACGAGCAGTACTTC
NA,TRBV29-1,few,TRBJ2-7,CSVEVSDGAPYEQYF,TGCAGCGTGGAGGTTTCAGACGGAGCCCCCTACGAGCAGTACTTC
TRBD2,TRBV24-1,many,TRBJ2-1,CATGEREVGEQFF,TGTGCCACCGGGGAGCGGGAGGTGGGTGAGCAGTTCTTC
TRBD1,TRBV28,many,TRBJ2-7,CASRLGQGASYEQYF,TGTGCCAGCAGACTCGGACAGGGCGCCTCCTACGAGCAGTACTTC
TRBD1,TRBV7-2,many,TRBJ2-5,CASSLFDRGRLETQYF,TGTGCCAGCAGCTTATTCGACAGGGGGCGTTTAGAGACCCAGTACTTC
NA,TRBV6-5,many,TRBJ1-1,CASSYSVQGHTEAFF,TGTGCCAGCAGTTACTCTGTGCAGGGGCACACTGAAGCTTTCTTT
TRBD1,TRBV6-1,NA,TRBJ2-5,CASSDQHRGNDQYF,TGTGCCAGCAGTGACCAACACAGGGGGAACGACCAGTACTTC
TRBD1,TRBV9,NA,TRBJ2-7,CASSPRQGTPYEQYF,TGTGCCAGCAGCCCGAGACAGGGGACCCCCTACGAGCAGTACTTC
TRBD1,TRBV7-8,NA,TRBJ2-7,CASRQTGQGYEQYF,TGTGCCAGCAGGCAGACGGGACAGGGGTACGAGCAGTACTTC